The T cell receptor (beta chain) described here comes from a study of cytomegalovirus exposure and HLA in healthy donors. Clones were sequenced by immunoSEQ multiplex PCR, and TCRdb holds only the in-frame ones, with some missing. The table includes 260,000 or so clones, 90% detected once. From germline, CDR1 is MNHEY and CDR2 SMNVEV (reference sequence). Trimming took off 4 bases at V and 3 bases at J, with 7 bases between the two ends. This CDR3 region has 13 residues. Sequenced input: PBMCs. This clonotype originated in a woman aged 25 to 39 in good health and CMV-seronegative. The rearrangement uses TRBV27 and TRBJ1-5; D is unclear. DNA of the CDR3: TGTGCCAGCAGTTCCCAACTCAATCAGCCCCAGCATTTT. It encodes CASSSQLNQPQHF.